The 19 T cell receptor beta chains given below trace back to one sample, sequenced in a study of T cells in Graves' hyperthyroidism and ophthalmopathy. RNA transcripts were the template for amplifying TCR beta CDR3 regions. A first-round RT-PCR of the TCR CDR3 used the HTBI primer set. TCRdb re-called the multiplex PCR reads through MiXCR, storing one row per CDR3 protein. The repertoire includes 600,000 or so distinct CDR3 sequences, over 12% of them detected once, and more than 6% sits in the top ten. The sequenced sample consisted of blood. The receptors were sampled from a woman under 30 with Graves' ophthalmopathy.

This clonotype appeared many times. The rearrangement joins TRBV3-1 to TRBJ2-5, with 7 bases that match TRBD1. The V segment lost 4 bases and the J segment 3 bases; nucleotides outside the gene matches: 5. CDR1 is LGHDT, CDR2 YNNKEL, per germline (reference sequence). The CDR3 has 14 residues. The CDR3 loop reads CASSLMTGKETQYF. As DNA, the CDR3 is TGTGCCAGCAGCCTAATGACAGGGAAAGAGACCCAGTACTTC.

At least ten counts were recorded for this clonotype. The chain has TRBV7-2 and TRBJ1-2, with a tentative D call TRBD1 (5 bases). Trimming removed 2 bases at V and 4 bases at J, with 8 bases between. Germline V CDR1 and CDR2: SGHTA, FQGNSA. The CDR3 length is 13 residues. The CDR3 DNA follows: TGTGCCAGCAGCTTACCAGGGTCCTATGGCTACACCTTC. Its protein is CASSLPGSYGYTF.

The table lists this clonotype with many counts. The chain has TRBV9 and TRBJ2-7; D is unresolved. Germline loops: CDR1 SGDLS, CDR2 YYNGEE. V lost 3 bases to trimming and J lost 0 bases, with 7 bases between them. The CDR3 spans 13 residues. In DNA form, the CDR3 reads TGTGCCAGCAGCGAGTCCTCCTCCTACGAGCAGTACTTC. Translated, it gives CASSESSSYEQYF.

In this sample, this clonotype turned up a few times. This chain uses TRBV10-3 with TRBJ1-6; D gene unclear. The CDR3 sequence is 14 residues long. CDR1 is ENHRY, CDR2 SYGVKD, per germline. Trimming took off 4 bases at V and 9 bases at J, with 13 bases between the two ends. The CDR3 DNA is TGTGCCATCAGTGTGGTAGGGCTTGGTTCACCCCTCCACTTT. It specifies CAISVVGLGSPLHF.

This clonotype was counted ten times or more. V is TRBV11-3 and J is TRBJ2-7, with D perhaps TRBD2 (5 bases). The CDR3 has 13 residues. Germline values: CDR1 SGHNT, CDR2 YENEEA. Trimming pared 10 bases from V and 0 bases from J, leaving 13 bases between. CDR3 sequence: CAIRGMNSYEQYF. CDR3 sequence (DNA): TGTGCCATCCGAGGGATGAACTCCTACGAGCAGTACTTC.

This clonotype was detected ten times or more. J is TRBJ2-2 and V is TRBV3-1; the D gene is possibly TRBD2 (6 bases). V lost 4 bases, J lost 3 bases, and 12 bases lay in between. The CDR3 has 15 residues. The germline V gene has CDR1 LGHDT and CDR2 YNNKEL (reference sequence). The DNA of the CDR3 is TGTGCCAGCAGCCTTAGGGACTCCTACACCGGGGAGCTGTTTTTT. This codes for CASSLRDSYTGELFF.

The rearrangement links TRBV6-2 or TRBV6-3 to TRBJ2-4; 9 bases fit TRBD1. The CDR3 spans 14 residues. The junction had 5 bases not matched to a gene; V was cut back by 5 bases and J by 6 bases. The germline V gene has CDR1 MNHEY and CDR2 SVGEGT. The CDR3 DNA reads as TGTGCCAGCAGTGGCGACAGGGGGATAAACATTCAGTACTTC. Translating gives CASSGDRGINIQYF.

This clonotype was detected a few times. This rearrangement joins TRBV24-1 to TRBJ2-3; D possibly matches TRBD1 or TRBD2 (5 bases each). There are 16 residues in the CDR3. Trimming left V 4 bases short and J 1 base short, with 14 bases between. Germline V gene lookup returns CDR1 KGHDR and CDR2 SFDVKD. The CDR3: CATSDLELGGTDTQYF. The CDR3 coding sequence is TGTGCCACCAGTGACCTTGAATTGGGGGGCACAGATACGCAGTATTTT.

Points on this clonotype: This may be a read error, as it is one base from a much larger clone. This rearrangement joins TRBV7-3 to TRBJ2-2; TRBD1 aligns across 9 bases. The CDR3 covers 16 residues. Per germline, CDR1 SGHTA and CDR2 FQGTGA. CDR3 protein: CASSPSGTGSNGELVF. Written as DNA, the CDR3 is TGTGCCAGCAGCCCAAGCGGGACAGGGTCCAACGGGGAGCTGGTTTTT.

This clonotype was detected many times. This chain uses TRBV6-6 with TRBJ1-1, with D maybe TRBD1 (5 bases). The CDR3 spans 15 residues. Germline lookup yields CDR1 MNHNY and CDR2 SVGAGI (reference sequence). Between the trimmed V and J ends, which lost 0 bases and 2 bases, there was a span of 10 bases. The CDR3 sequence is CASSYSLGGNTEAFF. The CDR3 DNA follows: TGTGCCAGCAGTTACTCCCTCGGGGGTAACACTGAAGCTTTCTTT.

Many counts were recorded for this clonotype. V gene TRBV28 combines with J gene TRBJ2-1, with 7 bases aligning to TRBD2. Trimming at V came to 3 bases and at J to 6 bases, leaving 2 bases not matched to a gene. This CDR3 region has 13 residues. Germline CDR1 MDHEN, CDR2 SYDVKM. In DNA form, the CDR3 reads TGTGCCAGCAGTTTGGGAGGGTTCAATGAGCAGTTCTTC. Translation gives CASSLGGFNEQFF.

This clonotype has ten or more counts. In nucleotides, the CDR3 is TGTGCCATCAGTGAAAGGGGGGACAGTGACGGCTACACCTTC. It encodes CAISERGDSDGYTF. The chain recombines TRBV10-3 with TRBJ1-2; TRBD1 agrees at 7 bases. CDR1 is ENHRY and CDR2 is SYGVKD in the germline V gene. V lost 3 bases to trimming and J lost 8 bases; unmatched junction nucleotides: 9. The CDR3 has 14 residues.

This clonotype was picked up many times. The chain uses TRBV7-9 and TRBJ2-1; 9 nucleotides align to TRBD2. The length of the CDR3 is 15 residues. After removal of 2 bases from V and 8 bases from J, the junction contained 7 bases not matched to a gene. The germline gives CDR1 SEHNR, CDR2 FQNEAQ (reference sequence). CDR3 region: CASSLRVAGDDEQFF. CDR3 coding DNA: TGTGCCAGCAGCTTAAGGGTAGCGGGAGATGATGAGCAGTTCTTC. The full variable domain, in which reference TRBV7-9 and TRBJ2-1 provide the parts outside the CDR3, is DTGVSQNPRHKITKRGQNVTFRCDPISEHNRLYWYRQTLGQGPEFLTYFQNEAQLEKSRLLSDRFSAERPKGSFSTLEIQRTEQGDSAMYLCASSLRVAGDDEQFFGPGTRLTVL.

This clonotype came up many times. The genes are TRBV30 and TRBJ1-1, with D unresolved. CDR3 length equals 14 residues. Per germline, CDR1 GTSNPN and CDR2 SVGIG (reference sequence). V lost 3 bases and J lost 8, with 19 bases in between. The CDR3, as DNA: TGTGCCTGGAGGTACCCGCCGGTCCAGACAGAAGCTTTCTTT. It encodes CAWRYPPVQTEAFF.

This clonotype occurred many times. The CDR3 sequence: CASRTRTGRSYNEQFF. The CDR3 coding sequence is TGTGCCAGCAGAACTCGGACAGGGAGGTCCTACAATGAGCAGTTCTTC. The V and J genes are TRBV12-3 or TRBV12-4 and TRBJ2-1, with TRBD1 identical over 8 bases. V was clipped by 6 bases and J by 1 base; unmatched bases: 8. The CDR3 length is 16 residues.

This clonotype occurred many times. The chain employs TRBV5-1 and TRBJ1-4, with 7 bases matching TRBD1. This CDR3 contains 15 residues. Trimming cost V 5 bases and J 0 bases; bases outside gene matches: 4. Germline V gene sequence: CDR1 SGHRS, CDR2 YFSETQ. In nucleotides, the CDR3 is TGCGCCAGCAGTAGGGGGCGTTCAACTAATGAAAAACTGTTTTTT. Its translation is CASSRGRSTNEKLFF.

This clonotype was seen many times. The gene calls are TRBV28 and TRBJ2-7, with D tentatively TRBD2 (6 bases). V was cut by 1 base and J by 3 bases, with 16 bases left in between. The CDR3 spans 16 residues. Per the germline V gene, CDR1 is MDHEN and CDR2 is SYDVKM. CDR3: CASSLYNPQGGYEQYF. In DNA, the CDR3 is TGTGCCAGCAGTTTATATAACCCCCAGGGAGGCTACGAGCAGTACTTC.

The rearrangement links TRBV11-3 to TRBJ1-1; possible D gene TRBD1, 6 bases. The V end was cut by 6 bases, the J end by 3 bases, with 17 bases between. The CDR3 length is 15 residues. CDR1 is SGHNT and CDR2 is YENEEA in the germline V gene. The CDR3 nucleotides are TGTGCCAGCAGTCGTGGGGGCTGGGGTGACACTGAAGCTTTCTTT. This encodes CASSRGGWGDTEAFF.

The CDR3 region has the DNA TGCAGCGCGTCCAGGGCCGGGACTAGCGGGAGGGCCACAGATACGCAGTATTTT. Translated, it gives CSASRAGTSGRATDTQYF. The V gene is TRBV29-1, the J gene TRBJ2-3; TRBD2 agrees at 16 bases. The CDR3 loop spans 18 amino acids. Trimming took 7 bases from V and 2 from J; bases not matched to a gene: 12. Germline V gene sequence: CDR1 SQVTM, CDR2 ANQGSEA.